A single sample is the source of the 17 T cell receptor beta chains below, sequenced in a study of Graves' ophthalmopathy and Graves' hyperthyroidism. TCR beta CDR3 regions were amplified from RNA transcripts. First-round RT-PCR with HTBI primers preceded a second-round multiplex PCR. TCRdb reprocessed the multiplex PCR reads with MiXCR, giving one entry per CDR3 protein. Of hundreds of thousands of distinct CDR3 sequences listed, approximately 22% are singletons. The sample consisted of peripheral blood. All receptors derive from a woman aged 18-29 years with stable Graves' hyperthyroidism. Some clones in this sample may be carry-over from other donors' samples.

The genes are TRBV19 and TRBJ1-1; no reliable D call. V gave up 3 bases and J gave up 7 bases, with 9 bases separating them. Looked up from germline, CDR1 is LNHDA and CDR2 is SQIVND (reference sequence). The CDR3 has 12 residues. CDR3 in DNA: TGTGCCAGTAGTATCTCGGGATATGAAGCTTTCTTT. This encodes CASSISGYEAFF.

The chain carries TRBV2 and TRBJ2-5; 9 positions agree with TRBD2. The CDR3 contains 17 residues. From germline, CDR1 is SNHLY and CDR2 FYNNEI. The V and J ends lost 1 base and 4 bases, in that order; junction bases with no gene match: 10. DNA of the CDR3: TGTGCCAGCAGTGAAGTTAGCGGGAGATCAGGGGGAGAGACCCAGTACTTC. Protein: CASSEVSGRSGGETQYF.

This clonotype was seen ten or more times. V usage is TRBV6-6 and J usage is TRBJ1-1, with no clear D. In germline, CDR1 is MNHNY, CDR2 SVGAGI (reference sequence). CDR3 size: 13 residues. Deletions cut 2 bases from V and 0 bases from J, with 4 bases between. The CDR3 is CASSYVVNTEAFF. As DNA, the CDR3 is TGTGCCAGCAGTTACGTCGTGAACACTGAAGCTTTCTTT.

A few counts support this clonotype. The rearrangement joins TRBV10-3 to TRBJ1-6, with 9 bases aligning to TRBD1. V trimming: 9 bases; J trimming: 10 bases; junction bases outside the gene matches: 4. The CDR3 contains 12 residues. The germline gives CDR1 ENHRY, CDR2 SYGVKD. The CDR3 nucleotides read TGTGCCATTCGGACAGGGGTCTCACCCCTCCACTTT. The encoded protein is CAIRTGVSPLHF.

This clonotype was seen at least ten times. This chain joins TRBV10-3 and TRBJ2-5; tentatively, D is TRBD1 (5 bases). V lost 6 bases and J lost 5, with 19 bases in between. CDR3 length equals 15 residues. Germline assignment: CDR1 ENHRY and CDR2 SYGVKD. CDR3 sequence (DNA): TGTGCCATCAGCCGAGACAGCGCCGTCGGGGAGACCCAGTACTTC. This codes for CAISRDSAVGETQYF.

This clonotype was detected ten times or more. The V call is TRBV28, the J call TRBJ1-2, with a weak D call TRBD1 (6 bases). The CDR3 has 13 residues. Between the trimmed V and J ends, which lost 3 bases and 7 bases, there was a span of 12 bases. Germline-derived CDR1 and CDR2 are MDHEN and SYDVKM. CDR3 sequence (DNA): TGTGCCAGCAGTTTGGGGGCAGGACGTGGCTACACCTTC. Its protein product is CASSLGAGRGYTF.

This chain uses TRBV2 with TRBJ1-6, with D unclear. This CDR3 spans 15 amino acids. Germline V CDR1 and CDR2: SNHLY, FYNNEI. With 2 bases removed from V and 0 bases from J, the gap between germline ends came to 5 bases. The CDR3 loop reads CASSELRSYNSPLHF. The CDR3 DNA is TGTGCCAGCAGTGAACTCCGCTCCTATAATTCACCCCTCCACTTT.

This clonotype showed up many times. The chain links TRBV12-3 or TRBV12-4 to TRBJ1-1; the D gene is possibly TRBD1 (5 bases). V lost 4 bases to trimming and J lost 1 base, with 13 bases between them. The length of the CDR3 is 15 residues. CDR3 DNA sequence: TGTGCCAGCAGTTCCCTCCGCGGGACGAACACTGAAGCTTTCTTT. Its translation is CASSSLRGTNTEAFF.

Points on this clonotype: Likely a read error: the CDR3 ends without its conserved phenylalanine or tryptophan. V and J are TRBV2 and TRBJ2-2; 9 nucleotides agree with TRBD1. Germline values: CDR1 SNHLY, CDR2 FYNNEI. The ends lost 6 bases at V and 4 bases at J; junction bases unmatched: 6. CDR3 size: 15 residues. The CDR3 DNA is TGTGCCAGCAGGGCCGGGACAGGGTTCACCGGGGAGCTGTTTTTG. It yields the protein CASRAGTGFTGELFL.

This clonotype was seen repeatedly, ten times or more. V usage is TRBV2 and J usage is TRBJ1-5, with D possibly being TRBD1 (5 bases). Germline V CDR1 and CDR2: SNHLY, FYNNEI. V gave up 5 bases and J gave up 0 bases, with 11 bases separating them. The CDR3 extends over 15 amino acids. CDR3 bases: TGTGCCAGCAGTAAGGACACCTATAGCAATCAGCCCCAGCATTTT. Its protein product is CASSKDTYSNQPQHF. Together with reference TRBV2 and TRBJ1-5, the CDR3 gives the full variable domain: EPEVTQTPSHQVTQMGQEVILRCVPISNHLYFYWYRQILGQKVEFLVSFYNNEISEKSEIFDDQFSVERPDGSNFTLKIRSTKLEDSAMYFCASSKDTYSNQPQHFGDGTRLSIL.

This clonotype turned up a few times. The chain carries TRBV9 and TRBJ2-7; D perhaps matches TRBD2 (5 bases). V dropped 4 bases and J dropped 4 bases, with 15 bases sitting between them. The CDR3 totals 14 residues. The germline V gene encodes CDR1 SGDLS and CDR2 YYNGEE. This CDR3 reads CASSPLSERYEQYF. The CDR3 DNA reads TGTGCCAGCAGCCCCCTTAGCGAGCGATACGAGCAGTACTTC. The entire variable domain, with the rest obtained from reference TRBV9 and TRBJ2-7, is as follows: DSGVTQTPKHLITATGQRVTLRCSPRSGDLSVYWYQQSLDQGLQFLIQYYNGEERAKGNILERFSAQQFPDLHSELNLSSLELGDSALYFCASSPLSERYEQYFGPGTRLTVT.

This clonotype was observed at least ten times. This chain joins TRBV24-1 and TRBJ1-1; unclear D gene. V was shortened by 5 bases and J by 5 bases, with 11 bases between the two germline ends. The germline V gene encodes CDR1 KGHDR and CDR2 SFDVKD. The CDR3 is 13 residues long. CDR3: CATSAWGGTEAFF. The CDR3 bases are TGTGCCACCAGTGCGTGGGGAGGTACTGAAGCTTTCTTT.

This clonotype has more than one count but fewer than ten. This sequence joins TRBV12-3 or TRBV12-4 and TRBJ2-5, with 8 bases that match TRBD2. The V gene end was trimmed by 5 bases and the J gene end by 3 bases; junction bases not matched to a gene: 5. The CDR3 has 14 amino acids. The CDR3 loop is CASSTFGGEETQYF. For the CDR3, the DNA is TGTGCCAGCAGTACTTTCGGGGGGGAAGAGACCCAGTACTTC.

The chain uses TRBV7-3 and TRBJ1-5; D is perhaps TRBD1 (5 bases). V lost 2 bases to trimming and J lost 3 bases, with 11 bases between them. This CDR3 is built from 15 residues. Germline CDR1 SGHTA, CDR2 FQGTGA. CDR3 region: CASSLPGRYNQPQHF. The CDR3 DNA follows: TGTGCCAGCAGCTTACCGGGACGGTACAATCAGCCCCAGCATTTT.

This rearrangement joins TRBV11-2 to TRBJ1-2; D is unclear. CDR3 length: 11 residues. V lost 4 bases, J lost 10 bases, and 10 bases lay in between. The germline CDR1 and CDR2 sequences are SGHAT and FQNNGV. This CDR3 reads CASSSRGYYTF. The CDR3 DNA reads TGTGCCAGCAGCTCCCGGGGATACTACACCTTC.

This clonotype was observed at least ten times. V and J are TRBV18 and TRBJ1-6; 9 bases line up with TRBD1. This CDR3 has 16 residues. Looked up from germline, CDR1 is KGHSH and CDR2 is LQKENI. The ends lost 0 bases at V and 9 bases at J; junction bases unmatched: 6. The CDR3 nucleotides read TGTGCCAGCTCACCACCGGGACAGGGATCCGGTTCACCCCTCCACTTT. The encoded protein is CASSPPGQGSGSPLHF.

This clonotype was recorded many times. The CDR3 nucleotides are TGTGCCAGCAGCTTAGACCTCATGGCTGGCTACACCTTC. This codes for CASSLDLMAGYTF. The chain has TRBV11-1 and TRBJ1-2; D call uncertain. V lost 1 base and J lost 7, with 10 bases in between. The CDR3 spans 13 residues. Germline V lookup: CDR1 SGHAT, CDR2 FQDESV (reference sequence).